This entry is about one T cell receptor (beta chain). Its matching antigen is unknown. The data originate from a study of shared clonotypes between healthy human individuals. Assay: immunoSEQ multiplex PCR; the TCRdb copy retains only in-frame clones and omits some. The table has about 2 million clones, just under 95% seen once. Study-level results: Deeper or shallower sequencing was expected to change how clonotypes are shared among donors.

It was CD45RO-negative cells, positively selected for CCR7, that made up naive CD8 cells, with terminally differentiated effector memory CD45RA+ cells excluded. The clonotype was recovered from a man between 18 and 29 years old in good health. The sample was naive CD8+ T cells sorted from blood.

The CDR3 is CAWSVHPQGSYEQYF. The CDR3 DNA reads TGTGCCTGGAGTGTACACCCCCAGGGCTCCTACGAGCAGTACTTC. The rearrangement uses TRBV30 and TRBJ2-7, with D perhaps TRBD1 (5 bases). CDR1 is GTSNPN, CDR2 SVGIG, per germline (reference sequence). This CDR3 is built from 15 residues. V shed 0 bases and J shed 0 bases, with 12 bases lying between them.